These 20 T cell receptor beta chains were all obtained from the same sample, sequenced in a study of T cell responses to AZD1222 COVID-19 vaccine. Assay: immunoSEQ multiplex PCR; the TCRdb copy retains only in-frame clones and omits some. Among fewer than 120,000 clones listed, about 87% were seen once. Sample: peripheral blood, taken on day 0 of AZD1222 vaccination. The source of these receptors is an adult in good health.

The V gene is TRBV5-1, the J gene TRBJ1-2; possibly TRBD1 for D (5 bases). Germline V gives CDR1 SGHRS, CDR2 YFSETQ. CDR3 length: 15 residues. Trimming removed 5 bases at V and 6 bases at J, with 20 bases between. The CDR3 region is CASRGGTLSQHGYTF. The CDR3, as DNA: TGCGCCAGCAGGGGGGGGACTCTAAGTCAGCATGGCTACACCTTC.

Only a few counts were recorded for this clone. The V and J genes are TRBV5-1 and TRBJ2-1; 12 bases are shared with TRBD2. CDR1 and CDR2 from the germline V gene are SGHRS and YFSETQ. V lost 0 bases to trimming and J lost 8 bases; unmatched junction nucleotides: 6. The CDR3 covers 16 residues. The CDR3 is CASSLELAGGPDEQFF. The CDR3 nucleotides read TGCGCCAGCAGCTTGGAACTAGCGGGAGGTCCGGATGAGCAGTTCTTC.

V is TRBV7-9 and J is TRBJ2-4, with D tentatively TRBD1 (5 bases). Trimming took 10 bases from V and 9 from J, leaving 19 bases between them. CDR3 length equals 13 residues. From germline, CDR1 is SEHNR and CDR2 FQNEAQ (reference sequence). CDR3: CATQTVQGSIQYF. The CDR3 bases are TGTGCCACGCAAACCGTGCAGGGTAGCATTCAGTACTTC. The variable domain in full, with the rest retrieved from reference TRBV7-9 and TRBJ2-4, is DTGVSQNPRHKITKRGQNVTFRCDPISEHNRLYWYRQTLGQGPEFLTYFQNEAQLEKSRLLSDRFSAERPKGSFSTLEIQRTEQGDSAMYLCATQTVQGSIQYFGAGTRLSVL.

The chain recombines TRBV5-1 with TRBJ2-1; D is perhaps TRBD2 (6 bases). From germline, CDR1 is SGHRS and CDR2 YFSETQ. V shed 0 bases and J shed 1 base, with 8 bases lying between them. The CDR3 contains 15 residues. In DNA form, the CDR3 reads TGCGCCAGCAGCTTGGACGGGGGTTCCTACAATGAGCAGTTCTTC. It codes for CASSLDGGSYNEQFF. Based on the CDR3 plus reference TRBV5-1 and TRBJ2-1, the full variable domain is KAGVTQTPRYLIKTRGQQVTLSCSPISGHRSVSWYQQTPGQGLQFLFEYFSETQRNKGNFPGRFSGRQFSNSRSEMNVSTLELGDSALYLCASSLDGGSYNEQFFGPGTRLTVL.

The J gene is TRBJ2-7, the V gene TRBV18; 8 bases agree with TRBD1. Germline V gene lookup returns CDR1 KGHSH and CDR2 LQKENI. With 5 bases clipped from V and 5 bases from J, the junction kept 5 bases outside the gene matches. This CDR3 is 13 amino acids long. CDR3 in amino acids: CASSFTTGDEQYF. The CDR3 DNA reads as TGTGCCAGCTCATTCACGACAGGGGACGAGCAGTACTTC. Full variable domain (remainder filled in from reference TRBV18 and TRBJ2-7): NAGVMQNPRHLVRRRGQEARLRCSPMKGHSHVYWYRQLPEEGLKFMVYLQKENIIDESGMPKERFSAEFPKEGPSILRIQQVVRGDSAAYFCASSFTTGDEQYFGPGTRLTVT.

The chain recombines TRBV12-3 or TRBV12-4 with TRBJ1-1; D remains unclear. V was shortened by 3 bases and J by 7 bases, with 9 bases between the two germline ends. The CDR3 contains 12 residues. This chain's CDR3 is CASSFSRLEAFF. CDR3 DNA sequence: TGTGCCAGCAGTTTTTCTCGCCTTGAAGCTTTCTTT.

This chain uses TRBV2 with TRBJ1-2, with no clear D. Trimming shortened V by 3 bases and J by 6 bases, and 8 bases separated the two germline ends. CDR3 length: 12 amino acids. Per germline, CDR1 SNHLY and CDR2 FYNNEI. CDR3: CASSDSVDGYTF. The DNA for the CDR3 is TGTGCCAGCAGTGACAGTGTTGATGGCTACACCTTC. Complete variable domain (other parts from reference TRBV2 and TRBJ1-2): EPEVTQTPSHQVTQMGQEVILRCVPISNHLYFYWYRQILGQKVEFLVSFYNNEISEKSEIFDDQFSVERPDGSNFTLKIRSTKLEDSAMYFCASSDSVDGYTFGSGTRLTVV.

The chain employs TRBV19 and TRBJ2-5, with no clear D. Deletions cut 10 bases from V and 7 bases from J, with 7 bases between. The CDR3 extends over 9 amino acids. Germline loops: CDR1 LNHDA, CDR2 SQIVND (reference sequence). The CDR3 DNA reads as TGTGCCATCGAGAGGACCCAGTACTTC. Amino acid sequence: CAIERTQYF.

V and J are TRBV2 and TRBJ1-1, with D unresolved. V was shortened by 4 bases and J by 3 bases, with 9 bases between the two germline ends. In germline, CDR1 is SNHLY, CDR2 FYNNEI. This CDR3 region has 13 residues. This CDR3 is CASSVSGYTEAFF. CDR3 in DNA: TGTGCCAGCAGTGTTTCTGGGTACACTGAAGCTTTCTTT. The variable domain in full, with the rest retrieved from reference TRBV2 and TRBJ1-1, is EPEVTQTPSHQVTQMGQEVILRCVPISNHLYFYWYRQILGQKVEFLVSFYNNEISEKSEIFDDQFSVERPDGSNFTLKIRSTKLEDSAMYFCASSVSGYTEAFFGQGTRLTVV.

The genes are TRBV18 and TRBJ1-1; D gene uncertain. The CDR3 is 13 residues long. The V end was cut by 8 bases, the J end by 3 bases, with 13 bases between. Germline V lookup: CDR1 KGHSH, CDR2 LQKENI. In nucleotides, the CDR3 is TGTGCCAGCGCGGTCGGACGAGACACTGAAGCTTTCTTT. Translation gives CASAVGRDTEAFF.

The chain has TRBV5-6 and TRBJ2-1; 10 bases agree with TRBD2. Germline assignment: CDR1 SGHDT and CDR2 YYEEEE. J was trimmed by 8 bases and V by 3 bases; bases with no gene match: 11. The CDR3 has 16 amino acids. The CDR3 sequence: CASSSTSGLGLDEQFF. The CDR3 DNA sequence: TGTGCCAGCAGCTCGACTAGCGGGTTGGGGCTAGATGAGCAGTTCTTC.

The CDR3 loop reads CASSDLQGTDTQYF. CDR3 nucleotide sequence: TGTGCCAGCAGTGATTTACAGGGCACAGATACGCAGTATTTT. This chain connects TRBV6-1 to TRBJ2-3; tentative D call: TRBD1 (5 bases). V lost 3 bases and J 1 base, leaving 8 bases between the germline ends. In germline, CDR1 is MNHNS, CDR2 SASEGT. This CDR3 contains 14 residues.

The chain links TRBV30 to TRBJ1-5; TRBD1 matches at 8 bases. CDR1 and CDR2 (germline): GTSNPN, SVGIG (reference sequence). Trimming at V came to 2 bases and at J to 8 bases, leaving 5 bases not matched to a gene. CDR3 length: 13 residues. For the CDR3, the DNA is TGTGCCTGGAGTTTACAGGGGGTAGAGCCCCAGCATTTT. This gives the protein CAWSLQGVEPQHF.

The V call is TRBV18, the J call TRBJ2-7, with 8 bases lining up with TRBD2. V was pared by 3 bases and J by 3 bases, with 10 bases of the junction left unmatched. Germline V gene sequence: CDR1 KGHSH, CDR2 LQKENI. The CDR3 has 16 residues. The CDR3 bases are TGTGCCAGCTCACCTGTTGGACTAGCAGTCGGCTACGAGCAGTACTTC. It specifies CASSPVGLAVGYEQYF.

This chain links TRBV5-5 with TRBJ1-1; D gene unclear. This CDR3 contains 16 residues. The V end was cut by 0 bases, the J end by 4 bases, with 16 bases between. In germline, CDR1 is SGHKS, CDR2 YYEKEE (reference sequence). The CDR3 coding sequence is TGTGCCAGCAGCTTGGTGAAAACGCAGAGCGGCACTGAAGCTTTCTTT. Amino acid sequence: CASSLVKTQSGTEAFF. Full variable domain (outside the CDR3, taken from reference TRBV5-5 and TRBJ1-1): DAGVTQSPTHLIKTRGQQVTLRCSPISGHKSVSWYQQVLGQGPQFIFQYYEKEERGRGNFPDRFSARQFPNYSSELNVNALLLGDSALYLCASSLVKTQSGTEAFFGQGTRLTVV.

The V and J genes are TRBV7-8 and TRBJ1-3, with no clear D. The length of the CDR3 is 13 residues. Germline V CDR1 and CDR2: SGHVS, FQNEAQ. Deletions cut 3 bases from V and 3 bases from J, with 6 bases between. CDR3 DNA sequence: TGTGCCAGCAGCTTTGTACTTGGAAACACCATATATTTT. Translation: CASSFVLGNTIYF.

The chain combines TRBV5-5 with TRBJ1-5; no reliable D call. Trimming removed 0 bases from V and 3 bases from J, with 13 bases in between. The CDR3 has 16 amino acids. Germline assignment: CDR1 SGHKS and CDR2 YYEKEE (reference sequence). CDR3 amino acids: CASSLARSPFNQPQHF. The DNA of the CDR3 is TGTGCCAGCAGCTTGGCCAGGAGTCCGTTCAATCAGCCCCAGCATTTT.

The chain employs TRBV3-1 (or the pseudogene TRBV3-2) and TRBJ1-2; TRBD1 matches at 7 bases. Per the germline V gene, CDR1 is LGHDT and CDR2 is YNNKEL (reference sequence). Germline trimming cut 3 bases from V and 4 bases from J; bases unmatched to any gene: 2. The CDR3 runs 13 residues. This CDR3 is CASSQGTVYGYTF. CDR3 nucleotide sequence: TGTGCCAGCAGCCAGGGGACAGTCTATGGCTACACCTTC.

DNA of the CDR3: TGTGCCAGTAGTCTCGGACTTGGCGCTGGTGTGACCCAGTACTTC. Its translation is CASSLGLGAGVTQYF. J is TRBJ2-5 and V is TRBV19; perhaps TRBD2 as D (5 bases). The CDR3 has 15 amino acids. V dropped 5 bases and J dropped 7 bases, with 20 bases sitting between them. The V gene's germline CDR1 is LNHDA and CDR2 SQIVND (reference sequence).

The chain has TRBV7-9 and TRBJ1-2; D gene uncertain. CDR1 and CDR2 from the germline V gene are SEHNR and FQNEAQ (reference sequence). Trimming removed 2 bases at V and 4 bases at J, with 11 bases between. The CDR3 loop spans 14 amino acids. The CDR3 bases are TGTGCCAGCAGCTTAAAGGAGGGTATCTATGGCTACACCTTC. Amino acid sequence: CASSLKEGIYGYTF.